The 21 T cell receptor beta chains reported below all come from one sample, sequenced in a study of PD-1 blockade in mismatch repair-deficient tumors. Here immunoSEQ multiplex PCR was the method, and the copy in TCRdb shows in-frame clones only, minus some. The data show around 62,000 clones, about 72% seen once. The sample consisted of peripheral blood, taken 2 weeks after starting pembrolizumab. The receptors stem from an adult with mismatch repair-deficient cancer.

The chain recombines TRBV13 with TRBJ2-3, with D perhaps matching TRBD1 (6 bases). Germline V gives CDR1 PRHDT, CDR2 FYEKMQ (reference sequence). The CDR3 covers 15 residues. Trimming took off 2 bases at V and 4 bases at J, with 13 bases between the two ends. CDR3 nucleotides: TGTGCCAGCAGCTTATTCGGGACATCCGCAGATACGCAGTATTTT. It is translated as CASSLFGTSADTQYF.

This rearrangement joins TRBV5-1 to TRBJ2-3; TRBD1 or TRBD2 may be the D gene (5 bases each). This CDR3 spans 15 amino acids. Trimming cost V 10 bases and J 0 bases, with 18 bases left between them. Germline V CDR1 and CDR2: SGHRS, YFSETQ. CDR3 residues: CASKIGTDSTDTQYF. CDR3 sequence (DNA): TGCGCCTCCAAAATTGGGACCGATAGCACAGATACGCAGTATTTT.

This chain connects TRBV5-1 to TRBJ2-2, with a weak D call TRBD1 (6 bases). Trimming cost V 7 bases and J 2 bases, with 15 bases left between them. The germline V gene encodes CDR1 SGHRS and CDR2 YFSETQ. The CDR3 length is 15 residues. The CDR3 loop reads CASDWGQDNTGELFF. The CDR3 nucleotides read TGCGCCAGCGACTGGGGGCAGGATAACACCGGGGAGCTGTTTTTT.

The V gene is TRBV5-6, the J gene TRBJ2-3; 8 bases agree with TRBD2. CDR3 length: 15 residues. With 0 bases clipped from V and 3 bases from J, the junction kept 3 bases outside the gene matches. The germline V gene has CDR1 SGHDT and CDR2 YYEEEE. CDR3 nucleotides: TGTGCCAGCAGCTTGGCCAGCGGGAGTACAGATACGCAGTATTTT. Its protein product is CASSLASGSTDTQYF.

The chain carries TRBV6-1 and TRBJ2-1; TRBD1 might be the D (5 bases). CDR1 and CDR2 from the germline V gene are MNHNS and SASEGT. The CDR3 length is 13 residues. Trimming shortened V by 5 bases and J by 4 bases, and 9 bases separated the two germline ends. In nucleotides, the CDR3 is TGTGCCAGCAGTCAGGACACGTACAATGAGCAGTTCTTC. Its translation is CASSQDTYNEQFF.

This clone was seen only once. The gene calls are TRBV28 and TRBJ2-3; D might be TRBD2 (6 bases). V was shortened by 4 bases and J by 5 bases, with 13 bases between the two germline ends. This CDR3 is built from 14 residues. The V gene's germline CDR1 is MDHEN and CDR2 SYDVKM. The CDR3 nucleotides are TGTGCCAGCAGTTCCTCCGGGGGTGGAGATACGCAGTATTTT. It is translated as CASSSSGGGDTQYF.

The chain links TRBV21-1 to TRBJ2-7; the DNA was not compared with TRBD2, the D call given in the table. TRBV21-1 is recorded as a pseudogene. The CDR3 has 17 amino acids. CDR3 sequence: CASSKLCRLADRYEQYF. The CDR3 DNA follows: TGTGCCAGCAGCAAACTCTGTCGGCTAGCGGACCGATACGAGCAGTACTTC.

This rearrangement joins TRBV5-1 to TRBJ2-3; perhaps TRBD1 as D (5 bases). V was trimmed by 3 bases and J by 1 base, leaving 15 bases between them. The germline V gene encodes CDR1 SGHRS and CDR2 YFSETQ. The CDR3 loop spans 16 amino acids. CDR3 sequence (DNA): TGCGCCAGCAGCTCCATCCCCGGACAAGGCACAGATACGCAGTATTTT. This encodes CASSSIPGQGTDTQYF.

This clone occurred a few times. The V and J genes are TRBV7-8 and TRBJ2-7, with D perhaps matching TRBD1 (5 bases). This CDR3 contains 13 residues. The ends were cut back, 10 bases at V and 1 base at J, with 14 bases in the middle. Germline V CDR1 and CDR2: SGHVS, FQNEAQ. The CDR3 nucleotides read TGTGCCACTACGACAGACGCTTCCTACGAGCAGTACTTC. Translation: CATTTDASYEQYF.

V is TRBV5-1 and J is TRBJ1-5; TRBD1 might be the D (5 bases). V gave up 0 bases and J gave up 15 bases, with 13 bases separating them. The CDR3 runs to 12 residues. CDR1 is SGHRS and CDR2 is YFSETQ in the germline V gene. CDR3 coding DNA: TGCGCCAGCAGCTTGGATGACAGCTCCTGGCATTTT. This codes for CASSLDDSSWHF. Using reference TRBV5-1 and TRBJ1-5 for the parts outside the CDR3, the full variable domain is KAGVTQTPRYLIKTRGQQVTLSCSPISGHRSVSWYQQTPGQGLQFLFEYFSETQRNKGNFPGRFSGRQFSNSRSEMNVSTLELGDSALYLCASSLDDSSWHFGDGTRLSIL.

Comment on this clone: This is likely an artifact of a read error, given a far larger clone one base away. The chain recombines TRBV13 with TRBJ2-1, with D possibly called TRBD1 or TRBD2 (5 bases each). Germline CDR1 PRHDT, CDR2 FYEKMQ (reference sequence). This CDR3 spans 14 amino acids. CDR3 protein: CVTTGTNSYNEQFF. The CDR3 nucleotides are TGTGTTACGACGGGGACCAACTCCTACAATGAGCAGTTCTTC.

Written as DNA, the CDR3 is TGTGCCAGTAGTATAGGGGGGTCTGGGGCTGAAGCTTTCTTT. It translates to CASSIGGSGAEAFF. The V gene is TRBV19, the J gene TRBJ1-1; tentative D call: TRBD1 (5 bases). The germline CDR1 and CDR2 sequences are LNHDA and SQIVND (reference sequence). Trimming removed 1 base at V and 6 bases at J, with 12 bases between. CDR3 length: 14 amino acids.

In nucleotides, the CDR3 is TGTGCCAGCAGTCCCCCGGGACTCCCAAGGGTCAACTATGGCTACACCTTC. Protein sequence: CASSPPGLPRVNYGYTF. V is TRBV28 and J is TRBJ1-2; D is possibly TRBD1 (5 bases). Deletions cut 5 bases from V and 2 bases from J, with 21 bases between. The V gene's germline CDR1 is MDHEN and CDR2 SYDVKM. The CDR3 contains 17 residues.

V is TRBV4-2 and J is TRBJ2-1; 11 bases fit TRBD2. V trimming: 2 bases; J trimming: 8 bases; junction bases outside the gene matches: 5. Germline assignment: CDR1 LGHNA and CDR2 YNFKEQ. This CDR3 has 15 amino acids. This CDR3 reads CASSQTSGSSDEQFF. CDR3 DNA sequence: TGTGCCAGCAGCCAAACTAGCGGGAGTAGCGATGAGCAGTTCTTC.

The chain employs TRBV6-5 and TRBJ1-1; a possible D gene is TRBD1 (6 bases). Germline CDR1 reads MNHEY; CDR2 reads SVGAGI. There are 12 residues in the CDR3. V lost 7 bases and J lost 6, with 12 bases in between. This chain's CDR3 is CASTNYRAEAFF. As DNA, the CDR3 is TGTGCCAGCACTAATTACAGGGCTGAAGCTTTCTTT.

CDR3 nucleotide sequence: TGTGCCATCAGTGTTGGGTTCGGCTATGGCTACACCTTC. It yields the protein CAISVGFGYGYTF. V gene TRBV10-3 combines with J gene TRBJ1-2, with D uncertain. Germline V gene data show CDR1 as ENHRY and CDR2 as SYGVKD. V shed 4 bases and J shed 4 bases, with 10 bases lying between them. The CDR3 extends over 13 amino acids.

V and J are TRBV11-3 and TRBJ1-1; D is possibly TRBD1 (5 bases). V dropped 2 bases and J dropped 4 bases, with 11 bases sitting between them. In germline, CDR1 is SGHNT, CDR2 YENEEA. The length of the CDR3 is 14 residues. The CDR3 DNA is TGTGCCAGCAGCTTAAGAGGGGCGAGCACTGAAGCTTTCTTT. Translation: CASSLRGASTEAFF. The whole variable domain, remainder taken from reference TRBV11-3 and TRBJ1-1, is EAGVVQSPRYKIIEKKQPVAFWCNPISGHNTLYWYLQNLGQGPELLIRYENEEAVDDSQLPKDRFSAERLKGVDSTLKIQPAELGDSAVYLCASSLRGASTEAFFGQGTRLTVV.

This sequence joins TRBV10-3 and TRBJ1-4; no clear D gene. The CDR3 length is 12 residues. Germline assignment: CDR1 ENHRY and CDR2 SYGVKD. V was trimmed by 10 bases and J by 4 bases, leaving 10 bases between them. Here the CDR3 reads CATSLGNEKLFF. The CDR3 bases are TGTGCCACGTCGTTAGGTAATGAAAAACTGTTTTTT.

V gene TRBV7-2 combines with J gene TRBJ2-2; TRBD1 matches 9 bases. CDR1 SGHTA and CDR2 FQGNSA come from the germline V gene. V lost 4 bases, J lost 7 bases, and 7 bases stayed unmatched. The CDR3 has 15 amino acids. The CDR3 sequence: CASSSTGGRIGELFF. CDR3 nucleotides: TGTGCCAGCAGCTCAACAGGGGGCAGAATCGGGGAGCTGTTTTTT.

The chain links TRBV7-9 to TRBJ2-1; 11 bases are a match to TRBD2. Unmatched junction bases numbered 6, after V lost 7 bases and J lost 4 bases. The germline gives CDR1 SEHNR, CDR2 FQNEAQ (reference sequence). The CDR3 extends over 15 amino acids. CDR3 in amino acids: CASTTGTSGYNEQFF. CDR3 DNA: TGTGCCAGCACCACCGGGACTAGCGGTTACAATGAGCAGTTCTTC.

This rearrangement joins TRBV30 to TRBJ2-1; D is unclear. Trimming stripped 0 bases from V and 5 bases from J, with 5 bases between. The CDR3 runs 12 residues. Germline V gives CDR1 GTSNPN, CDR2 SVGIG (reference sequence). The CDR3 here is CAWSVWNNEQFF. CDR3 sequence (DNA): TGTGCCTGGAGTGTCTGGAACAATGAGCAGTTCTTC.